This T cell receptor beta chain was recorded in a study of memory CD4+ T cells and cytomegalovirus serostatus. Single viable CD3+CD4+CD8-CD45RO+ cells were sorted as the memory CD4+ T cells. Total CD4+ T cells were enriched by CD4 positive selection. The CDR3 extends over 16 amino acids. Unmatched junction bases numbered 8, after V lost 1 base and J lost 9 bases. Germline CDR1 and CDR2: SGHVS and FNYEAQ. Produced via immunoSEQ multiplex PCR; TCRdb's table is partial and in-frame only. This sample has about 54,000 clones; over 70% occur once, and the top ten carry roughly 2.7%. The clonotype comes from an adult in good health and CMV-seropositive. Sequencing was carried out using memory CD4+ T cells from blood. V is TRBV7-6 and J is TRBJ2-2, with TRBD2 matching over 10 bases. Here the CDR3 reads CASSLGLSSGSRELFF. The CDR3 coding sequence is TGTGCCAGCAGCTTAGGGCTTTCTAGCGGGAGCCGGGAGCTGTTTTTT.